One and the same sample provided the 22 T cell receptor beta chains below, sequenced in a study of cytomegalovirus exposure and HLA in healthy donors. 60 Vbeta and 13 Jbeta primers were used in PCR. The method was immunoSEQ multiplex PCR; TCRdb's version includes in-frame clones alone and lacks a portion of them. The repertoire holds some 130,000 clones, with 55% to 75% as singletons. Sequenced input: PBMCs. The receptors come from a man aged 25-40 years in good health and CMV-seropositive.

In its sample, this clone was seen a few times. The rearrangement joins TRBV5-4 to TRBJ1-4, with 7 bases fitting TRBD1. With V trimmed by 4 bases and J by 7 bases, 7 bases remained unmatched. Germline lookup yields CDR1 SGHNT and CDR2 YYREEE (reference sequence). This CDR3 has 14 residues. The DNA of the CDR3 is TGTGCCAGCAGCATTAACAGGGGCGGTGAAAAACTGTTTTTT. Translating it yields CASSINRGGEKLFF.

The chain uses TRBV5-1 and TRBJ2-5; 7 nucleotides agree with TRBD2. Losses at the gene ends were 2 bases for V and 5 bases for J; bases not matched to a gene: 6. This CDR3 region has 14 residues. Germline assignment: CDR1 SGHRS and CDR2 YFSETQ. CDR3 sequence (DNA): TGCGCCAGCAGCTTATCGCAGGGAGGGGAGACCCAGTACTTC. Protein sequence: CASSLSQGGETQYF.

This clone was counted a few times. The gene calls are TRBV21-1 and TRBJ2-1; the table calls TRBD2, which could not be checked here. TRBV21-1 is described as a pseudogene. CDR3 length: 19 amino acids. The CDR3 loop is CASSTPVVGVGGPYNEQFF. The CDR3 DNA is TGTGCCAGCAGCACCCCAGTAGTGGGCGTCGGCGGGCCCTACAATGAGCAGTTCTTC.

V gene TRBV5-6 combines with J gene TRBJ2-3; D gene uncertain. Trimming cost V 4 bases and J 0 bases, with 6 bases left between them. CDR3 length: 13 amino acids. Per germline, CDR1 SGHDT and CDR2 YYEEEE. CDR3 amino acids: CASSPSSTDTQYF. Written as DNA, the CDR3 is TGTGCCAGCAGCCCTTCGAGCACAGATACGCAGTATTTT.

This chain links TRBV7-9 with TRBJ2-5; a possible D gene is TRBD2 (6 bases). The CDR3 is 14 amino acids. Germline loops: CDR1 SEHNR, CDR2 FQNEAQ (reference sequence). Trimming left V 3 bases short and J 5 bases short, with 13 bases between. The CDR3 loop is CASSFHGGRETQYF. Here the CDR3 DNA reads TGTGCCAGCAGCTTTCACGGGGGTCGGGAGACCCAGTACTTC.

The rearrangement joins TRBV18 to TRBJ2-7; TRBD1 might be the D (5 bases). Trimming pared 5 bases from V and 2 bases from J, leaving 16 bases between. Germline CDR1 reads KGHSH; CDR2 reads LQKENI. There are 15 residues in the CDR3. This CDR3 reads CASSKMQGNTYEQYF. The CDR3 nucleotides read TGTGCCAGCTCAAAAATGCAGGGTAACACCTACGAGCAGTACTTC. Filled out from reference TRBV18 and TRBJ2-7, the complete variable domain reads NAGVMQNPRHLVRRRGQEARLRCSPMKGHSHVYWYRQLPEEGLKFMVYLQKENIIDESGMPKERFSAEFPKEGPSILRIQQVVRGDSAAYFCASSKMQGNTYEQYFGPGTRLTVT.

This chain connects TRBV2 to TRBJ2-5; possibly TRBD2 for D (6 bases). Germline V gives CDR1 SNHLY, CDR2 FYNNEI. The CDR3 is made up of 14 amino acids. The germline V and J ends were trimmed by 6 bases and 5 bases, with 16 bases remaining between them. The CDR3 DNA is TGTGCCAGCAGCTCTCGGGGGATTCGGGAGACCCAGTACTTC. As protein: CASSSRGIRETQYF.

The rearrangement joins TRBV4-2 to TRBJ2-2; the D gene is possibly TRBD1 (6 bases). V gave up 3 bases and J gave up 3 bases, with 11 bases separating them. CDR1 LGHNA and CDR2 YNFKEQ come from the germline V gene. The CDR3 covers 15 residues. CDR3 sequence reads: CASSQGALDTGELFF. DNA of the CDR3: TGTGCCAGCAGCCAGGGGGCCTTGGACACCGGGGAGCTGTTTTTT.

This clone was observed a few times. The V and J genes are TRBV7-2 and TRBJ1-5; 7 positions agree with TRBD1. Trimming cost V 4 bases and J 2 bases; bases outside gene matches: 5. The CDR3 contains 15 residues. CDR1 and CDR2 from the germline V gene are SGHTA and FQGNSA. The CDR3 here is CASSSTGERNQPQHF. In nucleotides, the CDR3 is TGTGCCAGCAGCTCAACAGGGGAACGCAATCAGCCCCAGCATTTT.

This rearrangement joins TRBV19 to TRBJ2-7, with 13 bases that match TRBD2. Germline loops: CDR1 LNHDA, CDR2 SQIVND (reference sequence). The CDR3 has 16 residues. V shed 4 bases and J 2 bases; nucleotides not matched to a gene: 5. CDR3 loop: CASSSTTSGRTYEQYF. The CDR3, as DNA: TGTGCCAGTAGTAGCACGACTAGCGGGAGGACCTACGAGCAGTACTTC.

This chain links TRBV28 with TRBJ2-6; 7 bases agree with TRBD1. J gave up 2 bases and V 5 bases, and 6 bases lay outside the gene matches. The CDR3 is 16 amino acids. CDR1 is MDHEN and CDR2 is SYDVKM in the germline V gene. The CDR3 loop is CASSRQGVPGANVLTF. DNA for the CDR3: TGTGCCAGCAGTCGCCAGGGGGTGCCTGGGGCCAACGTCCTGACTTTC. Full variable domain (missing parts from reference TRBV28 and TRBJ2-6): DVKVTQSSRYLVKRTGEKVFLECVQDMDHENMFWYRQDPGLGLRLIYFSYDVKMKEKGDIPEGYSVSREKKERFSLILESASTNQTSMYLCASSRQGVPGANVLTFGAGSRLTVL.

This chain uses TRBV25-1 with TRBJ2-1, with 7 bases identical to TRBD1. V lost 4 bases, J lost 4 bases, and 13 bases stayed unmatched. This CDR3 region has 17 residues. Germline values: CDR1 MGHDK, CDR2 SYGVNS. CDR3 in amino acids: CASSAKEGARGYNEQFF. The DNA for the CDR3 is TGTGCCAGCAGTGCTAAAGAGGGGGCGAGAGGATACAATGAGCAGTTCTTC.

This clone came up once. The chain couples TRBV7-8 to TRBJ2-5; a possible D gene is TRBD2 (5 bases). CDR1 and CDR2 (germline): SGHVS, FQNEAQ. Trimming shortened V by 3 bases and J by 10 bases, and 21 bases separated the two germline ends. The CDR3 has 15 residues. The CDR3 sequence: CASSLPRVSQRDQYF. DNA of the CDR3: TGTGCCAGCAGCTTGCCCCGGGTCTCCCAGAGGGACCAGTACTTC.

The chain recombines TRBV6-5 with TRBJ1-2; no definite D call. Germline-derived CDR1 and CDR2 are MNHEY and SVGAGI. The CDR3 spans 15 residues. V lost 2 bases, J lost 6 bases, and 16 bases lay in between. In nucleotides, the CDR3 is TGTGCCAGCAGTTACGGACGGGGAGCAGTGGATGGCTACACCTTC. Translation: CASSYGRGAVDGYTF.

This clone was recorded a few times. The CDR3 region is CASSSGTGTDNEQFF. CDR3 DNA sequence: TGTGCCAGCAGCTCCGGGACAGGGACAGACAATGAGCAGTTCTTC. The gene calls are TRBV9 and TRBJ2-1; 9 bases are shared with TRBD1. The ends lost 4 bases at V and 5 bases at J; junction bases unmatched: 7. Germline assignment: CDR1 SGDLS and CDR2 YYNGEE. The CDR3 totals 15 residues.

The rearrangement links TRBV18 to TRBJ2-7; possibly TRBD2 for D (6 bases). The CDR3 spans 15 residues. V dropped 2 bases and J dropped 2 bases, with 13 bases sitting between them. CDR1 is KGHSH, CDR2 LQKENI, per germline. CDR3 bases: TGTGCCAGCTCACCAGGCGGGACGGACACCTACGAGCAGTACTTC. Protein: CASSPGGTDTYEQYF.

CDR3 bases: TGCGCCAGCAGCCCGGGCCCGGGACAGGAATCTTTCCAATATGGCTACACCTTC. Its translation: CASSPGPGQESFQYGYTF. V and J are TRBV5-1 and TRBJ1-2; TRBD1 matches at 8 bases. Germline V lookup: CDR1 SGHRS, CDR2 YFSETQ. CDR3 length equals 18 residues. Trimming at V came to 4 bases and at J to 5 bases, leaving 19 bases not matched to a gene.

V and J are TRBV29-1 and TRBJ2-3, with 10 bases matching TRBD2. CDR1 is SQVTM, CDR2 ANQGSEA, per germline. The CDR3 sequence is 14 residues long. J gave up 7 bases and V 7 bases, and 11 bases lay outside the gene matches. CDR3 protein: CSAALVAGGNTQYF. For the CDR3, the DNA is TGCAGCGCCGCCCTAGTAGCGGGAGGTAATACGCAGTATTTT.

This rearrangement joins TRBV7-2 to TRBJ2-5; tentatively, D is TRBD2 (6 bases). The end of the DNA is better explained by TRBJ2-7, so the J call may be wrong. This CDR3 has 14 amino acids. Per germline, CDR1 SGHTA and CDR2 FQGNSA. The CDR3 reads CASSQFAPGDEQYF. CDR3 nucleotides: TGTGCCAGCAGCCAATTCGCCCCGGGAGACGAGCAGTACTTC.

This clone came up once. The V and J genes are TRBV9 and TRBJ1-3; D perhaps matches TRBD1 (5 bases). The V gene's germline CDR1 is SGDLS and CDR2 YYNGEE. Trimming pared 4 bases from V and 3 bases from J, leaving 17 bases between. The CDR3 totals 16 residues. The CDR3 region is CASSPGGAADGNTIYF. The CDR3 nucleotides are TGTGCCAGCAGCCCAGGTGGGGCTGCGGATGGAAACACCATATATTTT. The full variable domain, in which reference TRBV9 and TRBJ1-3 provide the parts outside the CDR3, is DSGVTQTPKHLITATGQRVTLRCSPRSGDLSVYWYQQSLDQGLQFLIQYYNGEERAKGNILERFSAQQFPDLHSELNLSSLELGDSALYFCASSPGGAADGNTIYFGEGSWLTVV.

This clone occurred a few times. This chain links TRBV6-5 with TRBJ2-5, with 8 bases fitting TRBD2. From germline, CDR1 is MNHEY and CDR2 SVGAGI. J gave up 5 bases and V 5 bases, and 7 bases lay outside the gene matches. This CDR3 comprises 14 residues. As DNA, the CDR3 is TGTGCCAGCAGTCCCACTAGCGGCGGGGAGACCCAGTACTTC. The encoded protein is CASSPTSGGETQYF.

This clone was picked up a small number of times. The genes are TRBV5-4 and TRBJ1-2; D perhaps matches TRBD1 (6 bases). This CDR3 contains 15 residues. Trimming took off 5 bases at V and 4 bases at J, with 18 bases between the two ends. CDR1 SGHNT and CDR2 YYREEE come from the germline V gene (reference sequence). CDR3 in DNA: TGTGCCAGCAGACACAGACAGGAATCGGCCTATGGCTACACCTTC. This codes for CASRHRQESAYGYTF.